These T cell receptor beta chains were read from a single sample in a study of T cells in Graves' hyperthyroidism and ophthalmopathy. TCRdb reanalysed the multiplex PCR reads using MiXCR and keeps one entry per CDR3 protein. The sample records a few hundred thousand distinct CDR3 sequences, approximately 15% being singletons. Sequenced sample: blood. These receptors were collected from a woman under 40 with Graves' hyperthyroidism. The CDR3 runs from the conserved cysteine through the conserved F or W. D genes are given only for firm matches. Clone size is given for some rows only: seen once, a few or many times, or a class if the clone is expanded.

d_call j_call cdr3_length clone_size v_call cdr3_nt cdr3_aa
TRBD1 TRBJ1-2 14 - TRBV6-5 TGTGCCAGCAGTTCACCGGGACAGAACTATGGCTACACCTTC CASSSPGQNYGYTF
TRBD1 TRBJ1-1 14 many TRBV6-1 TGTGCCAGCAGTGGACAGGGATCGGTGGCTGAAGCTTTCTTT CASSGQGSVAEAFF
- TRBJ1-4 16 - TRBV27 TGTGCCAGCAGTCCAACCCCGGGAGGGACCCGAGAAAAACTGTTTTTT CASSPTPGGTREKLFF
TRBD2 TRBJ2-3 16 - TRBV9 TGTGCCAGCAGCGTTTTGAGCGGGAGGGCCGCAGATACGCAGTATTTT CASSVLSGRAADTQYF
- TRBJ2-1 16 many TRBV12-3/TRBV12-4 TGTGCCAGCAGTTTTCGGGGGCAGGGTAGTGGAAATGAGCAGTTCTTC CASSFRGQGSGNEQFF
TRBD2 TRBJ2-1 18 - TRBV7-3 TGTGCCAGCAGCTCCGGGACCAGCGGGAGGGAAGACTACAATGAGCAGTTCTTC CASSSGTSGREDYNEQFF
TRBD2 TRBJ2-3 17 - TRBV5-4 TGTGCCAGCAGCCCCCCGCCGGCGGGAGGGAGGGCAGATACGCAGTATTTT CASSPPPAGGRADTQYF
- TRBJ2-1 11 few TRBV6-5 TGTGCCAGCAGTTACGATTATGAGCAGTTCTTC CASSYDYEQFF
- TRBJ1-4 14 - TRBV5-1 TGCGCCAGCAGCCCGGGTTCAGCGGATGAAAAACTGTTTTTT CASSPGSADEKLFF
- TRBJ2-7 15 many TRBV2 TGTGCCAGCAGTGAGGAGGCAGGGGTCCCCTACGAGCAGTACTTC CASSEEAGVPYEQYF
- TRBJ1-4 15 many TRBV3-1 TGTGCCAGCAGCCAAGGGGGAACGAGAGGGGAAAAACTGTTTTTT CASSQGGTRGEKLFF
TRBD1 TRBJ1-2 14 many TRBV18 TGTGCCAGCTCACCCGGGACAGAGATTAATGGCTACACCTTC CASSPGTEINGYTF
- TRBJ2-7 14 few TRBV7-6 TGTGCCAGCAGCCCAGAACAGGAATCCTACGAGCAGTACTTC CASSPEQESYEQYF
- TRBJ1-1 15 many TRBV7-8 TGTGCCAGCAGCTTAGCACGGGCAGCAGGCACTGAAGCTTTCTTT CASSLARAAGTEAFF
- TRBJ2-6 14 - TRBV5-1 TGCGCCAGCAATGTAGGGGCTGGGGCCAACGTCCTGACTTTC CASNVGAGANVLTF
- TRBJ2-7 15 few TRBV3-1 TGTGCCAGCAGCCAGGTGACGGGCCCTTCCTACGAGCAGTACTTC CASSQVTGPSYEQYF
- TRBJ2-3 13 many TRBV18 TGTGCCAGCTCACCACAGGGCACAGATACGCAGTATTTT CASSPQGTDTQYF
- TRBJ2-2 15 few TRBV20-1 TGCAGTGCTAGAGATCTAAAGGGCTTAGTCGGGGAGCTGTTTTTT CSARDLKGLVGELFF
- TRBJ1-6 14 few TRBV28 TGTGCCAGCAGTTTCTGGGGGAATAATTCACCCCTCCACTTT CASSFWGNNSPLHF
- TRBJ2-7 13 - TRBV6-8 TGTGCCAGCAGTTACCCGAGCTCCTACGAGCAGTACTTC CASSYPSSYEQYF
TRBD2 TRBJ2-1 15 - TRBV4-2 TGTGCCAGCAGCCAAGTCGGGCTAGCGGGCAATGAGCAGTTCTTC CASSQVGLAGNEQFF
- TRBJ1-2 14 - TRBV13 TGTGCCAGCAGTGCCGAGATGGGCAGGGGAGGCTACACCTTC CASSAEMGRGGYTF
- TRBJ2-1 11 many TRBV10-1 TGCGCCAGCAGTGATTGGGGTGAGCAGTTCTTC CASSDWGEQFF
- TRBJ2-7 13 many TRBV15 TGTGCCACCTCCCATCCGCCGCTCTACGAGCAGTACTTC CATSHPPLYEQYF
- TRBJ2-3 12 many TRBV12-3/TRBV12-4 TGTGCCAGCAGTCCACAGGCAGATACGCAGTATTTT CASSPQADTQYF
- TRBJ1-1 11 - TRBV28 TGTGCCAGCAGTTGGGGGGAGGGGGCTTTCTTT CASSWGEGAFF
- TRBJ1-4 14 many TRBV2 TGTGCCAGCACCCCCCCGGCCGGAATGGGAAAACTGTTTTTT CASTPPAGMGKLFF
- TRBJ2-5 13 many TRBV3-1 TGTGCCAGCAGCACCCGGGGAGTCGAGACCCAGTACTTC CASSTRGVETQYF
TRBD2 TRBJ2-5 17 many TRBV18 TGTGCCAGCTCACCAACCGGACTAGCGGGACTACAAGAGACCCAGTACTTC CASSPTGLAGLQETQYF
- TRBJ2-2 15 few TRBV9 TGTGCCAGCAGCGTAGAGGTTATTTCAACCGGGGAGCTGTTTTTT CASSVEVISTGELFF
- TRBJ2-7 14 few TRBV20-1 TGCAGTGCTACCACTTGGAGGGGAACCTACGAGCAGTACTTC CSATTWRGTYEQYF
TRBD1 TRBJ2-7 18 few TRBV9 TGTGCCAGCAGCGCCGATGATAGGGGGGCTACAGGGGGAAGCGAGCAGTACTTC CASSADDRGATGGSEQYF
- TRBJ1-6 14 many TRBV6-1 TGTGCCAGCATCGAGGGAATAGCGAATTCACCCCTCCACTTT CASIEGIANSPLHF
- TRBJ2-5 11 few TRBV6-2/TRBV6-3 TGTGCCAGCAGTTACATGGAGACCCAGTACTTC CASSYMETQYF
TRBD2 TRBJ2-7 19 - TRBV3-1 TGTGCCAGCAGCCAAGTGGGGGCCCCGGGACTAGCGGGCTCCTACGAGCAGTACTTC CASSQVGAPGLAGSYEQYF
- TRBJ2-1 13 few TRBV25-1 TGTGCCAGCAGTGATGTACTAGCCACTGAGCAGTTCTTC CASSDVLATEQFF
- TRBJ2-3 16 - TRBV19 TGTGCCAGTACCCGGAGGTCCGGGCAGATTGTTGATACGCAGTATTTT CASTRRSGQIVDTQYF
- TRBJ2-1 18 few TRBV5-8 TGTGCCAGCAGCTTGGTGGACGGAAGTTTTATCTCCTACAATGAGCAGTTCTTC CASSLVDGSFISYNEQFF
TRBD2 TRBJ2-2 16 - TRBV24-1 TGTGCCACCAGTGATTGGCTAGCGGAGAACACCGGGGAGCTGTTTTTT CATSDWLAENTGELFF
TRBD2 TRBJ2-1 15 - TRBV7-2 TGTGCCAGCAGCTCCAGCGGGACCCAGTCCAGAGGGCAGTTCTTC CASSSSGTQSRGQFF
- TRBJ2-2 14 few TRBV2 TGTGCCAGCAGTGACCCAAGAGGCGGCGGGGAGCTGTTTTTT CASSDPRGGGELFF
- TRBJ1-4 17 few TRBV28 TGTGCCAGCACCCAAAATCTACACCTTAAGAGGAATGAAAAACTGTTTTTT CASTQNLHLKRNEKLFF